This T cell receptor (beta chain) was identified in a study of blood T cells in healthy people across ages (dated by TCRdb to between 2014 and 2016). About the study as a whole: In model experiments, roughly one uniquely barcoded TCR beta cDNA molecule per two T cells was captured by template switching. The donors were split into four age groups: young (average approximately 16 years), middle-aged (39), aged (62) and long-lived (roughly 80). To avoid experimental bias, donors of different ages were randomly spread across the sequencing lanes. To track age-related changes in TCR beta repertoire diversity, the study relied on deep sequencing normalized with unique cDNA molecular identifiers. The study analyzed two additional independent replicas of 1 million unique cDNA reads from the same blood draw for two donors, one aged 18 to 29 and one aged 80 or older. The investigation overall reported the following: Compared with the aged group, the long-lived group had more naive CD4+ T cells, fewer expanded clones and increased TCR diversity, suggesting age selection. Because profiling used bulk unsorted PBMCs, naive and antigen-experienced compartments could not be compared conclusively. Estimates of total diversity based on one million sequenced T cells were considered lower bounds and underestimates. The CMV infection status of donors was not known, potentially confounding age-related changes in expanded clonotypes. The percentage of naive T cells measured by flow cytometry correlated strongly with observed TCR beta diversity. As age increased, observed TCR beta diversity per million T cells dropped in a roughly linear way, and a significant reduction was already evident by age about 40.

There are 13 amino acids in the CDR3, from cysteine to phenylalanine inclusive. The only DNA kept is the CDR3, 39 bases in frame from the first base. V is shortened by 4 bases, J by 7 bases, and the region joining them spans 12 bases. For CDR1 and CDR2, the germline V gene lists SGDLS and YYNGEE. The library was prepared using 5' RACE. Sequencing used an Illumina HiSeq 2500. A second PCR of roughly 6 to 11 cycles was run with a J-beta primer mix and a sample-barcoded 5' primer. Each TCR beta cDNA molecule received a unique molecular identifier from a template-switch 5' adaptor carrying 12 random nucleotides. At least 2.5 million CDR3-containing paired-end reads were obtained from each sample. The Mint cDNA synthesis kit, primed by a TRBC-specific oligonucleotide, was used to synthesize first-strand cDNA from all RNA. After uracil-DNA glycosylase treatment, a first 18-cycle PCR used universal primers M1SS and BC2_uni_R on all cDNA. Regarding the original processing steps: Each sample was normalized by randomly selecting 1 million high-quality reads, each carrying a distinct molecular identifier. Instead of being binned into consensus sequences, reads with shared molecular identifiers were discarded. MiTCR, run with a Q25 quality threshold and the strictest error-elimination algorithm, handled CDR3 identification, clonotype clustering and error correction. A nonparametric unseen species model with Euler transformation was used to estimate a lower bound on total TCR beta diversity. TCRdb reanalyzed the raw reads on its own, using fastp at Q25 for trimming and MiXCR for clone calling, and kept in-frame beta chains. Under each unique CDR3 protein, matching rows form one entry showing the most common genes and DNA. TCRdb's processing, not the authors', yielded these V and J calls. This sample gives over 1.5 million distinct CDR3 sequences in total; roughly 49% of them show up just once. The ten largest clonotypes hold less than 2.5% of the sample.

Remarks on this clonotype: It lacks a known antigen. Base-call qualities are not available, and no considerably larger clone is one nucleotide away.

The donors were 40 or so Caucasian individuals from Russia, aged roughly 6 to 100 years, who were systemically healthy. Each donor gave ten milliliters of peripheral blood, collected into EDTA-treated Vacutainer tubes. PBMCs were isolated by Ficoll-Paque density-gradient centrifugation, with at least 6.5 million obtained per sample. Total RNA, at least 6 micrograms per sample, was extracted from PBMCs with Trizol reagent. The percentages of naive CD45RAhigh/CD27high T cells were determined by flow cytometry on a PBMC aliquot from every donor. The V gene is TRBV9 and the J gene is TRBJ2-1, and TRBD2 may be the D gene, going by 6 matching bases. The sample consisted of blood. The origin of this receptor is a woman aged 40 to 50 in good health. The DNA sequence is TGTGCCAGCAGCTCCGAAGGGACTAATGAGCAGTTCTTC. Protein translation: CASSSEGTNEQFF. This CDR3, with the reference TRBV9 and TRBJ2-1 proteins standing in past its ends, gives the full variable domain DSGVTQTPKHLITATGQRVTLRCSPRSGDLSVYWYQQSLDQGLQFLIQYYNGEERAKGNILERFSAQQFPDLHSELNLSSLELGDSALYFCASSSEGTNEQFFGPGTRLTVL.